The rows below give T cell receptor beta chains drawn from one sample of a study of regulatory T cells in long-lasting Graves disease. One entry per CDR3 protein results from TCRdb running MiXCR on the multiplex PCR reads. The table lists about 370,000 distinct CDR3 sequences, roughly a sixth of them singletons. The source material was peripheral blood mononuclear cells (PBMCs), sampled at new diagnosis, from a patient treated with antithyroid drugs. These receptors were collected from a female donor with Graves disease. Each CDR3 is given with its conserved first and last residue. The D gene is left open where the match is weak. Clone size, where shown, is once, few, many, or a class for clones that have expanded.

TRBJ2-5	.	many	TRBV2	CASSEGTVQETQYF	TGTGCCAGCAGTGAGGGGACTGTCCAAGAGACCCAGTACTTC
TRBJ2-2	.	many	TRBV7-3	CASSLKTEGVPATNTGELFF	TGTGCCAGCAGCTTAAAGACGGAGGGGGTCCCCGCAACGAACACCGGGGAGCTGTTTTTT
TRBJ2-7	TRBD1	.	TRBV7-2	CASSRTGGTPYEQYF	TGTGCCAGCAGCAGAACAGGGGGAACTCCTTACGAGCAGTACTTC
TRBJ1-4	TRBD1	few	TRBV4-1	CASSQGSWTGVRIGEKLFF	TGCGCCAGCAGCCAAGGTTCTTGGACAGGGGTTCGGATAGGGGAAAAACTGTTTTTT
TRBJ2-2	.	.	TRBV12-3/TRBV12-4	CASSLSRGGGTGELFF	TGTGCCAGCAGTCTCAGCAGGGGGGGGGGCACCGGGGAGCTGTTTTTT
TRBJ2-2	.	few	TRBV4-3	CASSHNEEVGELFF	TGCGCCAGCAGCCATAACGAAGAGGTCGGGGAGCTGTTTTTT
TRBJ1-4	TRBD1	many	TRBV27	CASSQDRGRGEKLFF	TGTGCCAGCTCACAGGACAGGGGGCGAGGTGAAAAACTGTTTTTT
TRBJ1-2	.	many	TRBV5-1	CASSLAANYGYTF	TGCGCCAGCAGCTTGGCAGCGAACTATGGCTACACCTTC
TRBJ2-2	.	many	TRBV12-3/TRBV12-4	CASSLGGNTGELFF	TGTGCCAGCAGTTTAGGAGGGAACACCGGGGAGCTGTTTTTT
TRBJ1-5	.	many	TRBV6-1	CASSNKGIQPQHF	TGTGCCAGCAGCAATAAGGGGATTCAGCCCCAGCATTTT
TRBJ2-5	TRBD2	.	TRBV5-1	CASSHTTGGVQETQYF	TGCGCCAGCAGCCACACGACTGGGGGGGTCCAAGAGACCCAGTACTTC
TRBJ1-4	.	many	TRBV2	CASSDSSTNEKLFF	TGTGCCAGCAGTGATTCTTCAACTAATGAAAAACTGTTTTTT
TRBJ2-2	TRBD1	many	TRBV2	CASSVPRDRANTGELFF	TGTGCCAGCAGTGTGCCCCGGGACAGGGCAAACACCGGGGAGCTGTTTTTT
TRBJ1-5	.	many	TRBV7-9	CASSFLGVGQPQHF	TGTGCCAGCAGCTTCCTGGGGGTAGGTCAGCCCCAGCATTTT
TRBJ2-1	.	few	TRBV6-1	CASELETDRGSSYNEQFF	TGTGCCAGCGAATTAGAGACCGATCGGGGAAGCTCCTACAATGAGCAGTTCTTC
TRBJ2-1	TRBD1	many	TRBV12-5	CASGLSTSGVTGTYNEQFF	TGTGCTAGTGGTTTGTCGACCTCCGGGGTGACAGGGACCTACAATGAGCAGTTCTTC
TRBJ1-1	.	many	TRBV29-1	CSVEAGYEAFF	TGCAGCGTTGAAGCGGGTTACGAAGCTTTCTTT
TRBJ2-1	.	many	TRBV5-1	CASSLARGEAYNEQFF	TGCGCCAGCAGCTTGGCCAGGGGGGAAGCCTACAATGAGCAGTTCTTC
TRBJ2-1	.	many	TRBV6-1	CASSEERQASSYNEQFF	TGTGCCAGCAGTGAAGAACGACAGGCGAGCTCCTACAATGAGCAGTTCTTC
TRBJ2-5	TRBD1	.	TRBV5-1	CASSWGDRGQETQYF	TGCGCCAGCAGCTGGGGGGACAGGGGCCAAGAGACCCAGTACTTC
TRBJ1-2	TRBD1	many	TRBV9	CASSPGQVNYGYTF	TGTGCCAGCAGCCCAGGACAGGTTAACTATGGCTACACCTTC
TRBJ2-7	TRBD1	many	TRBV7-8	CASSWGTGLYEQYF	TGTGCCAGCAGCTGGGGGACAGGACTGTACGAGCAGTACTTC
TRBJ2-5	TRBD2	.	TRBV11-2	CASSGTSGGVETQYF	TGTGCCAGCAGCGGGACTAGCGGGGGGGTAGAGACCCAGTACTTC
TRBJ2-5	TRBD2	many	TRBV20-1	CSASFGGGSGETQYF	TGCAGTGCTAGTTTCGGCGGGGGATCAGGAGAGACCCAGTACTTC
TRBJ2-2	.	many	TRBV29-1	CSVRVETGELFF	TGCAGCGTTCGGGTGGAGACCGGGGAGCTGTTTTTT
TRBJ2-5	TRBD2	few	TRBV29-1	CSVEKTRGLASETQYF	TGCAGCGTTGAAAAGACGCGCGGACTAGCGTCAGAGACCCAGTACTTC
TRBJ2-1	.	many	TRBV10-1	CASSPTWGVNADEQFF	TGCGCCAGCAGTCCGACTTGGGGGGTCAACGCGGACGAGCAGTTCTTC
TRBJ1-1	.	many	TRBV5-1	CASSLTQGWNTEAFF	TGCGCCAGCAGCTTGACGCAGGGATGGAACACTGAAGCTTTCTTT
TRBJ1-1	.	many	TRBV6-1	CASSGNRGPPGTEAFF	TGTGCCAGCAGTGGGAATCGAGGACCACCGGGCACTGAAGCTTTCTTT
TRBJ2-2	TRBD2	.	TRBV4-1	CASSFRAGGDTGELFF	TGCGCCAGCAGCTTTCGTGCGGGGGGCGACACCGGGGAGCTGTTTTTT
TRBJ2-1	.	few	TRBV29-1	CSVEFGRLSYNEQFF	TGCAGCGTTGAATTCGGGAGACTCTCCTACAATGAGCAGTTCTTC
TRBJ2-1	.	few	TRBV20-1	CSARDPVGDEQFF	TGCAGTGCTAGAGATCCGGTGGGGGATGAGCAGTTCTTC
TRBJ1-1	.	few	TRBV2	CASSENDGVFF	TGTGCCAGCAGTGAAAACGATGGGGTTTTCTTT
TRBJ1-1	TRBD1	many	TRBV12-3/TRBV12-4	CAISQGTMNTEAFF	TGTGCCATCTCACAGGGGACAATGAACACTGAAGCTTTCTTT
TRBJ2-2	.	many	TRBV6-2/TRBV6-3	CASTQGDSDTGELFF	TGTGCCAGCACCCAGGGGGACTCCGACACCGGGGAGCTGTTTTTT
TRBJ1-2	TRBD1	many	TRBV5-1	CASSRAPGQGYGYTF	TGCGCCAGCAGCAGGGCCCCGGGACAGGGATATGGCTACACCTTC
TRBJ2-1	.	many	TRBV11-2	CASSFPSDQPNYNEQFF	TGTGCCAGCAGCTTTCCTTCGGATCAGCCAAACTACAATGAGCAGTTCTTC
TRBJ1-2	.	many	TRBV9	CASSPHGTASHYGYTF	TGTGCCAGCAGCCCTCACGGGACCGCCTCACACTATGGCTACACCTTC
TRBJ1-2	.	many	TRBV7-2	CASSLVKSTNYGYTF	TGTGCCAGCAGCTTAGTAAAATCTACGAACTATGGCTACACCTTC
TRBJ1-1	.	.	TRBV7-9	CASSSDPRANTEAFF	TGTGCCAGCAGCTCAGACCCCAGGGCGAACACTGAAGCTTTCTTT
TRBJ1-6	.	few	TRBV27	CASSLGVRGPLHF	TGTGCCAGCAGTTTAGGGGTGCGGGGGCCCCTCCACTTT
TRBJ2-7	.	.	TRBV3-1	CASSPPGPGAYEQYF	TGTGCCAGCAGCCCTCCGGGCCCCGGGGCCTACGAGCAGTACTTC
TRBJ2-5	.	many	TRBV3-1	CASSRQQETQYF	TGTGCCAGCAGCCGCCAGCAAGAGACCCAGTACTTC
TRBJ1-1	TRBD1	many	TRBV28	CASSPPVPQGVRREAFF	TGTGCCAGCAGTCCTCCAGTACCGCAGGGGGTGAGGCGCGAAGCTTTCTTT
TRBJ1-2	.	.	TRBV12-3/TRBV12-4	CASSPPQAGDYGYTF	TGTGCCAGCAGTCCACCACAGGCGGGGGACTATGGCTACACCTTC
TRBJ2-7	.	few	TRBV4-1	CASSQGGHGLGEQYF	TGCGCCAGCAGCCAGGGGGGACATGGGTTGGGCGAGCAGTACTTC
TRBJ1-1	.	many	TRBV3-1	CASSQDLGSEWAFF	TGTGCCAGCAGCCAAGATCTGGGGAGCGAGTGGGCTTTCTTT
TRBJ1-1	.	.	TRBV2	CASSEAGAEAFF	TGTGCCAGCAGTGAAGCAGGAGCCGAAGCTTTCTTT
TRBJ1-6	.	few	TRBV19	CASRKGLAPNGPLHF	TGTGCCAGTAGGAAAGGATTAGCCCCGAATGGACCCCTCCACTTT
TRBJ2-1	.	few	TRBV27	CASSRTASEQFF	TGTGCCAGCAGTCGGACTGCCTCGGAGCAGTTCTTC
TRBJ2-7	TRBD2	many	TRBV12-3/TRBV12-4	CASSLGGTTTYEQYF	TGTGCCAGCAGTTTAGGCGGGACTACCACCTACGAGCAGTACTTC
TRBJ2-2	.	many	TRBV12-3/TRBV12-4	CASSQRVSGELFF	TGTGCCAGCAGTCAAAGGGTCTCCGGGGAGCTGTTTTTT
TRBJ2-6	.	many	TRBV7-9	CASSLSHLGANVLTF	TGTGCCAGCAGCTTATCGCACCTTGGGGCCAACGTCCTGACTTTC
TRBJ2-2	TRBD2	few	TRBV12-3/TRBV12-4	CASSRIEGLAGIGELFF	TGTGCCAGCAGCCGCATCGAGGGACTAGCGGGAATCGGGGAGCTGTTTTTT
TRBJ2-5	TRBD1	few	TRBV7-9	CASTSPFDRVEETQYF	TGTGCCAGCACCTCTCCCTTCGACAGGGTCGAAGAGACCCAGTACTTC